Each of the 18 T cell receptor beta chains below was sequenced from the same sample in a study of beta chain features in type 1 diabetes. Every isolated RNA sample was fully reverse transcribed, so sequencing captured expressed TCRB transcripts. Assay: immunoSEQ multiplex PCR; the TCRdb copy retains only in-frame clones and omits some. The sample includes just over 600,000 clones, about 14% of them seen just once. Sequencing input: naive CD4+ T cells from blood. The receptors stem from a man aged 18-30 years in good health.

The V call is TRBV7-3, the J call TRBJ1-1; maybe TRBD1 (5 bases). The germline CDR1 and CDR2 sequences are SGHTA and FQGTGA. The V end was cut by 5 bases, the J end by 9 bases, with 19 bases between. The CDR3 totals 14 residues. CDR3 region: CASSLGLNSGQAFF. The DNA for the CDR3 is TGTGCCAGCAGCCTGGGCCTTAATTCAGGGCAAGCTTTCTTT.

The genes are TRBV18 and TRBJ2-3; TRBD2 agrees at 7 bases. J lost 6 bases, V lost 3 bases, and 6 bases had no gene match. The germline CDR1 and CDR2 sequences are KGHSH and LQKENI. The CDR3 has 14 residues. CDR3 sequence reads: CASSPTLLADTQYF. CDR3 DNA sequence: TGTGCCAGCTCACCGACGCTACTAGCGGATACGCAGTATTTT.

This clone has more than one count but fewer than ten. The sample carries other DNA sequences with the same CDR3. The chain links TRBV7-2 to TRBJ2-7, with a possible D match to TRBD2 (6 bases). The CDR3 runs to 15 residues. Germline assignment: CDR1 SGHTA and CDR2 FQGNSA. Trimming stripped 0 bases from V and 0 bases from J, with 9 bases between. This CDR3 is CASSLAGGSSYEQYF. The CDR3 coding sequence is TGTGCCAGCAGCTTAGCGGGGGGTTCCTCCTACGAGCAGTACTTC.

This clone was observed a handful of times. The rearrangement links TRBV28 to TRBJ1-2; no clear D. Germline CDR1 and CDR2: MDHEN and SYDVKM. The CDR3 spans 14 residues. Trimming left V 1 base short and J 8 bases short, with 14 bases between. The CDR3 DNA is TGTGCCAGCAGTTTATATTTCCCGGAGGGCGGCTACACCTTC. Its protein product is CASSLYFPEGGYTF.

This clone was observed a handful of times. The V and J genes are TRBV6-6 and TRBJ1-2; no clear D gene. CDR3 size: 12 residues. CDR1 is MNHNY, CDR2 SVGAGI, per germline (reference sequence). V was pared by 8 bases and J by 4 bases, with 11 bases between. The chain's CDR3 is CASSPVSYGYTF. Written as DNA, the CDR3 is TGTGCCAGCTCGCCCGTAAGCTATGGCTACACCTTC.

This rearrangement joins TRBV4-1 to TRBJ2-5; D is perhaps TRBD2 (5 bases). V dropped 4 bases and J dropped 5 bases, with 11 bases sitting between them. The germline V gene encodes CDR1 MGHRA and CDR2 YSYEKL. The CDR3 extends over 13 amino acids. The CDR3 sequence: CASSPSFEETQYF. CDR3 bases: TGCGCCAGCAGCCCTAGCTTTGAGGAGACCCAGTACTTC.

This clone was picked up a small number of times. The chain joins TRBV29-1 to TRBJ2-3; D remains ambiguous. The CDR3 contains 14 residues. V was pared by 5 bases and J by 3 bases, with 15 bases between. CDR1 is SQVTM and CDR2 is ANQGSEA in the germline V gene. The CDR3 is CSVKPGLQTDTQYF. CDR3 DNA: TGCAGCGTTAAACCGGGTCTCCAGACAGATACGCAGTATTTT.

This clone was seen only a few times. V and J are TRBV4-3 and TRBJ2-5; 7 bases are shared with TRBD2. This CDR3 comprises 16 residues. Germline lookup yields CDR1 LGHNA and CDR2 YSLEER. The trim removed 9 bases at V and 5 bases at J, leaving 18 bases unmatched. Here the CDR3 DNA reads TGCGCCAGGCCTCGAAGAGCGGGATATGAGCAGGAGACCCAGTACTTC. Amino acids: CARPRRAGYEQETQYF.

This clone was observed a few times. The chain joins TRBV6-5 to TRBJ2-1; 8 bases match TRBD2. The CDR3 spans 14 residues. CDR1 MNHEY and CDR2 SVGAGI come from the germline V gene. Trimming at V came to 3 bases and at J to 4 bases, leaving 2 bases not matched to a gene. In nucleotides, the CDR3 is TGTGCCAGCAGTTATCGCGGGGGGTACAATGAGCAGTTCTTC. Amino acids: CASSYRGGYNEQFF.

The rearrangement uses TRBV19 and TRBJ2-7, with 7 bases that match TRBD1. Germline CDR1 LNHDA, CDR2 SQIVND (reference sequence). The CDR3 loop spans 15 amino acids. V trimming: 6 bases; J trimming: 2 bases; junction bases outside the gene matches: 10. CDR3 nucleotide sequence: TGTGCCAGTAGAGGTCGGGACAGACATACCTACGAGCAGTACTTC. It specifies CASRGRDRHTYEQYF.

The chain has TRBV20-1 and TRBJ2-3; D call uncertain. V lost 7 bases, J lost 3 bases, and 5 bases lay in between. Per germline, CDR1 DFQATT and CDR2 SNEGSKA (reference sequence). The CDR3 is 10 amino acids. The CDR3 DNA is TGCAGTGTCATGACAGATACGCAGTATTTT. This gives the protein CSVMTDTQYF.

V is TRBV6-5 and J is TRBJ2-7; no firm D call. Germline CDR1 is MNHEY and CDR2 is SVGAGI. CDR3 size: 14 residues. V lost 0 bases and J 3 bases, leaving 9 bases between the germline ends. The CDR3 loop reads CASSYSPGFYEQYF. The CDR3 DNA follows: TGTGCCAGCAGTTACTCGCCAGGATTCTACGAGCAGTACTTC.

There are a few counts of this clone. This chain links TRBV19 with TRBJ2-7; D may be TRBD1 or TRBD2 (5 bases each). From germline, CDR1 is LNHDA and CDR2 SQIVND (reference sequence). V was clipped by 2 bases and J by 0 bases, with 11 bases between them. The CDR3 has 15 residues. The CDR3 bases are TGTGCCAGTAGTATAAGAGGGGAGAGCTCCTACGAGCAGTACTTC. Translation: CASSIRGESSYEQYF.

The chain is built from TRBV4-1 and TRBJ2-7, with D unresolved. Per germline, CDR1 MGHRA and CDR2 YSYEKL. CDR3 length: 15 residues. Trimming removed 0 bases from V and 1 base from J, with 10 bases in between. The CDR3 DNA reads as TGCGCCAGCAGCCAAGATCCGGCGGAATCCTACGAGCAGTACTTC. This codes for CASSQDPAESYEQYF.

For the CDR3, the DNA is TGTGCCAGTAGTATCTCCGGGGGCCCTGATAGGTATGGCTACACCTTC. Its translation: CASSISGGPDRYGYTF. V and J are TRBV19 and TRBJ1-2; a weak D match, TRBD1 (6 bases). Germline-derived CDR1 and CDR2 are LNHDA and SQIVND (reference sequence). The CDR3 spans 16 residues. With 3 bases removed from V and 5 bases from J, the gap between germline ends came to 19 bases.

The gene calls are TRBV5-4 and TRBJ2-7, with TRBD2 as a possible D gene (6 bases). This CDR3 is built from 15 residues. CDR1 is SGHNT and CDR2 is YYREEE in the germline V gene (reference sequence). Trimming removed 4 bases at V and 2 bases at J, with 16 bases between. CDR3 nucleotide sequence: TGTGCCAGCAGCCCCGGCGGGGCAGGGCCCTACGAGCAGTACTTC. Protein product: CASSPGGAGPYEQYF.

This clone was seen a handful of times. The chain couples TRBV20-1 to TRBJ2-7; D is uncertain. This CDR3 is built from 10 residues. Germline lookup yields CDR1 DFQATT and CDR2 SNEGSKA (reference sequence). Trimming pared 4 bases from V and 6 bases from J, leaving 7 bases between. The chain's CDR3 is CSAKIFEQYF. For the CDR3, the DNA is TGCAGTGCTAAGATTTTCGAGCAGTACTTC.

The V and J genes are TRBV29-1 and TRBJ2-3; D possibly corresponds to TRBD1 (5 bases). The CDR3 sequence is 15 residues long. Germline lookup yields CDR1 SQVTM and CDR2 ANQGSEA. V was trimmed by 6 bases and J by 1 base, leaving 17 bases between them. The CDR3 spells CSVPPWGRGTDTQYF. The CDR3 DNA follows: TGCAGCGTGCCTCCGTGGGGCAGGGGCACAGATACGCAGTATTTT.